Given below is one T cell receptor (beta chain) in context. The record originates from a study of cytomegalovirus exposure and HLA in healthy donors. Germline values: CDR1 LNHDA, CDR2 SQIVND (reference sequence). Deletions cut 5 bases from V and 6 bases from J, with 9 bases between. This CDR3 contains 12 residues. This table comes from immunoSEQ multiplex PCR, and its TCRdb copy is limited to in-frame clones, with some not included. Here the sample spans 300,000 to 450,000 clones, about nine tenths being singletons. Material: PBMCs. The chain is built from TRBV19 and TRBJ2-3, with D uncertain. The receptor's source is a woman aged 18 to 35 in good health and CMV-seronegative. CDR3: CASSSPSDTQYF. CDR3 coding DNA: TGTGCCAGTAGTTCCCCGTCGGATACGCAGTATTTT.